This T cell receptor (beta chain) was identified during a study of T cell changes during pregnancy in multiple sclerosis. Trimming shortened V by 4 bases and J by 5 bases, and 8 bases separated the two germline ends. CDR1 and CDR2 from the germline V gene are SEHNR and FQNEAQ (reference sequence). The CDR3 runs 12 residues. Sequenced by immunoSEQ multiplex PCR; TCRdb stores in-frame clones only, minus some. The sample carries tens of thousands of clones, 93% recorded once. This chain joins TRBV7-9 and TRBJ2-5, with D unresolved. Source: peripheral blood, taken in the second trimester of pregnancy. The TCR originated in a female donor with multiple sclerosis, enrolled in a pregnancy study. CDR3 sequence: CASSSPLETQYF. In nucleotides, the CDR3 is TGTGCCAGCAGCTCCCCTTTGGAGACCCAGTACTTC.